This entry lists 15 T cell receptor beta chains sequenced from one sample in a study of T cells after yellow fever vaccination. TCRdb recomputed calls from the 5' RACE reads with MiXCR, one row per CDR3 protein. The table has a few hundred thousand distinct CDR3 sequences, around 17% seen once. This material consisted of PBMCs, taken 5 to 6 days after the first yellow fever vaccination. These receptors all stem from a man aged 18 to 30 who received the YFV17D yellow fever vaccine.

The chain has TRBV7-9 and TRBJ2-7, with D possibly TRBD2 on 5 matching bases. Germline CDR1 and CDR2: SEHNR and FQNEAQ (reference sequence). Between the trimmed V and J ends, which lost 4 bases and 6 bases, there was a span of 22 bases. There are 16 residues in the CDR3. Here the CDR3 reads CASSSPVAGVRSEQYF. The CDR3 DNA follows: TGTGCCAGCAGCTCCCCTGTGGCGGGCGTTAGGAGCGAGCAGTACTTC.

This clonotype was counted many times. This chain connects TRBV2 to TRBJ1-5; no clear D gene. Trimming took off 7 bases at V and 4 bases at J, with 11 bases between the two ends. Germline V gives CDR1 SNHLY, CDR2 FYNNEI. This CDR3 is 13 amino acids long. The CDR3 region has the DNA TGTGCCAGCACCTTCTCAGAGAATCAGCCCCAGCATTTT. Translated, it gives CASTFSENQPQHF.

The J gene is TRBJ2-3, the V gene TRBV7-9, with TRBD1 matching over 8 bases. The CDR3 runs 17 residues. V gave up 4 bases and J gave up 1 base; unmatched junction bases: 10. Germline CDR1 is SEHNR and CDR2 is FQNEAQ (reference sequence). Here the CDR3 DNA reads TGTGCCAGCAGCTCCCGACAGGGGCAGGCTGGCACAGATACGCAGTATTTT. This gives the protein CASSSRQGQAGTDTQYF.

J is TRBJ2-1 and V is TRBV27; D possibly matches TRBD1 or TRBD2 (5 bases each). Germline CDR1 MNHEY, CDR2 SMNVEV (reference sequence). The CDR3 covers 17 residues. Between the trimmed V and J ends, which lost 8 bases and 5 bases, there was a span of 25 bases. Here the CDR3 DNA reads TGTGCCAGCTCCGCCGGGACCGGGGTCCCTCCTCACAATGAGCAGTTCTTC. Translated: CASSAGTGVPPHNEQFF.

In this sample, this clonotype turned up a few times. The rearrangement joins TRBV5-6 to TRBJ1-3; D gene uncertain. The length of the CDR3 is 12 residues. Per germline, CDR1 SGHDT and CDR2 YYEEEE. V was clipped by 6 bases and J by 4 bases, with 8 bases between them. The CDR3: CASTSGGNTIYF. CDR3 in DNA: TGTGCCAGCACCTCGGGAGGAAACACCATATATTTT.

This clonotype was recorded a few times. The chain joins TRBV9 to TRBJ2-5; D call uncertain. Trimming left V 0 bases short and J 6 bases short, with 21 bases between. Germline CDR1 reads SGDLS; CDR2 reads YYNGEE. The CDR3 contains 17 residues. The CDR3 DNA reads TGTGCCAGCAGCGTAGGAAGTCTGGCCCCTCCCATCCAGACCCAGTACTTC. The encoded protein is CASSVGSLAPPIQTQYF.

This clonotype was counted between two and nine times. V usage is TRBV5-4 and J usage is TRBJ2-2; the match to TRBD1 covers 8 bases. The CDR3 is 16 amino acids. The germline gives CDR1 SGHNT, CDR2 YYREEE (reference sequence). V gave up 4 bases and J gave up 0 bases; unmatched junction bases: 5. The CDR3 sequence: CASSPTDRANTGELFF. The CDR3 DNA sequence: TGTGCCAGCAGCCCCACGGACAGGGCGAACACCGGGGAGCTGTTTTTT.

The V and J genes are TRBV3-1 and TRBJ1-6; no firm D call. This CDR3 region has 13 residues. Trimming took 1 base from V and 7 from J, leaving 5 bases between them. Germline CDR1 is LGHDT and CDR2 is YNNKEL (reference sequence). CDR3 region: CASSQVTNSPLHF. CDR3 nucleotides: TGTGCCAGCAGCCAAGTAACGAATTCACCCCTCCACTTT.

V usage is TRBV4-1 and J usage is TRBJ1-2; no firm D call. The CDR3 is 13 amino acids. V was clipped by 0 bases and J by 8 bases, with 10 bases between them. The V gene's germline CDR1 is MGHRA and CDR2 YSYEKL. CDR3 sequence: CASSQESLVGYTF. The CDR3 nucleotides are TGCGCCAGCAGCCAAGAGAGTTTGGTCGGCTACACCTTC.

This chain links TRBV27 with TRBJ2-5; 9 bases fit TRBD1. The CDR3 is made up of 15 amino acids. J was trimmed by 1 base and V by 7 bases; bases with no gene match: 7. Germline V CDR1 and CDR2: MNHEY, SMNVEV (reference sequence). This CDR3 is CASTRTGALQETQYF. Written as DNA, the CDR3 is TGTGCCAGCACCCGGACAGGGGCCCTCCAAGAGACCCAGTACTTC.

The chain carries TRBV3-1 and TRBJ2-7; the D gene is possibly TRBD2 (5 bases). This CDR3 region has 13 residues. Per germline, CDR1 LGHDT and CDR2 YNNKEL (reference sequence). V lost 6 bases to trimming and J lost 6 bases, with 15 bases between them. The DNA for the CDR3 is TGTGCCAGCAGTCACGACGGGGTCCGCGAGCAGTACTTC. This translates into CASSHDGVREQYF.

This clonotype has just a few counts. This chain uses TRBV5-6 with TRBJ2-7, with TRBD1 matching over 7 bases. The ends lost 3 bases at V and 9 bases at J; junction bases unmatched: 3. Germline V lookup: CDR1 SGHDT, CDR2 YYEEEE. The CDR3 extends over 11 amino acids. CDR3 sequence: CASSSRDRQYF. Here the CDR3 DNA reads TGTGCCAGCAGCTCCCGGGACAGGCAGTACTTC. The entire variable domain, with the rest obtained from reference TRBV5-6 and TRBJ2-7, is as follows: DAGVTQSPTHLIKTRGQQVTLRCSPKSGHDTVSWYQQALGQGPQFIFQYYEEEERQRGNFPDRFSGHQFPNYSSELNVNALLLGDSALYLCASSSRDRQYFGPGTRLTVT.

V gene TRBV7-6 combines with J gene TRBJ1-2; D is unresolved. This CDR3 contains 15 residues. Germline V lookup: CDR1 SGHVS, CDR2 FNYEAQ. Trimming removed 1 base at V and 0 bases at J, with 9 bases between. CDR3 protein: CASSLEGAPNYGYTF. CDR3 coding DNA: TGTGCCAGCAGCTTAGAGGGAGCTCCTAACTATGGCTACACCTTC.

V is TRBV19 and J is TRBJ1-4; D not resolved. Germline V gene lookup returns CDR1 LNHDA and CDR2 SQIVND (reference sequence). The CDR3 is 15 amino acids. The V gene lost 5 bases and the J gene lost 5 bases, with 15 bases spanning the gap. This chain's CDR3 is CASSRHQTRNEKLFF. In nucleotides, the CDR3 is TGTGCCAGTAGTCGGCATCAAACTAGAAATGAAAAACTGTTTTTT. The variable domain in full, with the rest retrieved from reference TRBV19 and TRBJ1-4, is DGGITQSPKYLFRKEGQNVTLSCEQNLNHDAMYWYRQDPGQGLRLIYYSQIVNDFQKGDIAEGYSVSREKKESFPLTVTSAQKNPTAFYLCASSRHQTRNEKLFFGSGTQLSVL.

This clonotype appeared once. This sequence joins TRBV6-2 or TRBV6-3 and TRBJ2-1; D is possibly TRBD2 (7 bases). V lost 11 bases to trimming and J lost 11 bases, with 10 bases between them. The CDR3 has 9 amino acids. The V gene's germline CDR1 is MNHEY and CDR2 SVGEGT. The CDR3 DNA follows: TGTGCCGTCGGGGGGCAGCAGTTCTTC. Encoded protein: CAVGGQQFF.